This TCR beta chain was retrieved from a study of control samples from healthy donors and cancer patients. Clones were sequenced by immunoSEQ multiplex PCR, and TCRdb holds only the in-frame ones, with some missing. The table lists over 100,000 clones, 80% to 95% of them singletons. Losses at the gene ends were 6 bases for V and 5 bases for J; bases not matched to a gene: 14. The CDR3 sequence is 16 residues long. From germline, CDR1 is SGHAT and CDR2 FQNNGV. V is TRBV11-2 and J is TRBJ2-7, with 9 nucleotides matching TRBD1. Sequenced input: blood. The clonotype comes from a man aged 35 to 55 in good health. CDR3 sequence (DNA): TGTGCCAGCAGGTCACCGGGACAGGGTAGTCTCCACGAGCAGTACTTC. It codes for CASRSPGQGSLHEQYF. The full variable domain, its missing parts supplied by reference TRBV11-2 and TRBJ2-7, is EAGVAQSPRYKIIEKRQSVAFWCNPISGHATLYWYQQILGQGPKLLIQFQNNGVVDDSQLPKDRFSAERLKGVDSTLKIQPAKLEDSAVYLCASRSPGQGSLHEQYFGPGTRLTVT.